One sample yielded the 15 T cell receptor beta chains listed below, sequenced in a study of T cells after yellow fever vaccination. TCRdb re-called the 5' RACE reads through MiXCR, storing one row per CDR3 protein. The table has around 340,000 distinct CDR3 sequences, 8.5% to 9% seen once. Here the sequenced sample was PBMCs, taken on the day of the first yellow fever vaccination. Receptor source: a man aged 18 to 29 who received the YFV17D yellow fever vaccine.

This clonotype was counted ten times or more. The chain recombines TRBV27 with TRBJ1-5, with D hard to call. V lost 5 bases and J lost 11, with 16 bases in between. Germline V gives CDR1 MNHEY, CDR2 SMNVEV (reference sequence). The CDR3 loop spans 13 amino acids. CDR3 nucleotide sequence: TGTGCCAGCAGTCCCCCCGGGCTGGGGACCCAGCATTTT. As protein: CASSPPGLGTQHF.

This clonotype has a handful of counts. The J gene is TRBJ1-4, the V gene TRBV25-1; 9 positions match TRBD1. From germline, CDR1 is MGHDK and CDR2 SYGVNS. V lost 5 bases and J lost 8; bases outside the gene matches: 15. CDR3 length equals 17 residues. The chain's CDR3 is CASSSPGTGKVTEKLFF. The CDR3 DNA is TGTGCCAGCAGTTCACCGGGGACAGGGAAGGTGACGGAAAAACTGTTTTTT.

The chain links TRBV6-2 or TRBV6-3 to TRBJ1-1; no clear D. The CDR3 is 15 residues long. Germline V gives CDR1 MNHEY, CDR2 SVGEGT. Trimming removed 7 bases at V and 1 base at J, with 16 bases between. The CDR3 sequence is CASTNGNTGNTEAFF. CDR3 coding DNA: TGTGCCAGCACCAACGGGAATACCGGGAACACTGAAGCTTTCTTT.

This clonotype was seen ten or more times. This sequence joins TRBV5-1 and TRBJ1-1, with D unclear. This CDR3 has 15 residues. Trimming took 1 base from V and 0 from J, leaving 10 bases between them. Germline V gene sequence: CDR1 SGHRS, CDR2 YFSETQ. CDR3: CASSLSAGMNTEAFF. CDR3 DNA: TGCGCCAGCAGCTTGTCGGCCGGAATGAACACTGAAGCTTTCTTT.

V is TRBV14 and J is TRBJ2-4; 8 bases agree with TRBD1. CDR1 and CDR2 (germline): SGHDN, FVKESK. The trim removed 4 bases at V and 3 bases at J, leaving 8 bases unmatched. The CDR3 covers 16 residues. The CDR3 coding sequence is TGTGCCAGCAGCCTCAGGGGGCTGAGGGGCAAAAACATTCAGTACTTC. Its translation: CASSLRGLRGKNIQYF. The variable domain in full, completed from reference TRBV14 and TRBJ2-4, reads EAGVTQFPSHSVIEKGQTVTLRCDPISGHDNLYWYRRVMGKEIKFLLHFVKESKQDESGMPNNRFLAERTGGTYSTLKVQPAELEDSGVYFCASSLRGLRGKNIQYFGAGTRLSVL.

The CDR3: CSVARDRGWYGYTF. The CDR3 nucleotides read TGCAGCGTTGCACGTGACAGGGGATGGTATGGCTACACCTTC. The chain couples TRBV29-1 to TRBJ1-2; 8 nucleotides align to TRBD1. Germline V lookup: CDR1 SQVTM, CDR2 ANQGSEA. CDR3 length equals 14 residues. Trimming at V came to 4 bases and at J to 5 bases, leaving 9 bases not matched to a gene. Drawing the rest from reference TRBV29-1 and TRBJ1-2, the complete variable domain is SAVISQKPSRDICQRGTSLTIQCQVDSQVTMMFWYRQQPGQSLTLIATANQGSEATYESGFVIDKFPISRPNLTFSTLTVSNMSPEDSSIYLCSVARDRGWYGYTFGSGTRLTVV.

With regard to this clonotype: Just one base apart from a much larger clone, this may be a read error. The rearrangement links TRBV12-3 or TRBV12-4 to TRBJ2-1; D ambiguous. The CDR3 loop spans 10 amino acids. Deletions cut 4 bases from V and 8 bases from J, with 3 bases between. The CDR3 nucleotides are TGTGCCAGCAGTTCTGATGAGCAGTTCTTC. The encoded protein is CASSSDEQFF.

This clonotype was seen at least ten times. V and J are TRBV7-2 and TRBJ2-5, with D perhaps given as TRBD1 or TRBD2 (6 bases each). With 2 bases removed from V and 2 bases from J, the gap between germline ends came to 12 bases. The germline CDR1 and CDR2 sequences are SGHTA and FQGNSA. The CDR3 sequence is 15 residues long. Here the CDR3 DNA reads TGTGCCAGCAGCTTATGGGGGGCCGTACAAGAGACCCAGTACTTC. Amino acids: CASSLWGAVQETQYF.

This clonotype was picked up many times. The chain's CDR3 is CSARTGETGNTIYF. CDR3 DNA sequence: TGCAGTGCTAGAACAGGGGAGACTGGAAACACCATATATTTT. J is TRBJ1-3 and V is TRBV20-1; TRBD1 agrees at 7 bases. V shed 2 bases, J shed 2 bases, and the junction held 3 bases outside the gene matches. Germline V gene sequence: CDR1 DFQATT, CDR2 SNEGSKA (reference sequence). The CDR3 covers 14 residues.

This chain connects TRBV7-9 to TRBJ2-1, with D uncertain. This CDR3 spans 13 amino acids. Germline V gives CDR1 SEHNR, CDR2 FQNEAQ (reference sequence). Trimming pared 5 bases from V and 8 bases from J, leaving 13 bases between. CDR3 coding DNA: TGTGCCAGCAGCCCGCATTCTCGGGATGAGCAGTTCTTC. It encodes CASSPHSRDEQFF.

This clonotype has just a few counts. V gene TRBV7-9 combines with J gene TRBJ2-5; 10 nucleotides line up with TRBD2. CDR1 is SEHNR and CDR2 is FQNEAQ in the germline V gene (reference sequence). This CDR3 is built from 16 residues. Trimming took 6 bases from V and 3 from J; bases not matched to a gene: 10. The DNA for the CDR3 is TGTGCCAGCAGGTCCTGGACTAGCGGCCTAGAAGAGACCCAGTACTTC. Amino acid sequence: CASRSWTSGLEETQYF.

There are a few counts of this clonotype. The chain links TRBV7-2 to TRBJ1-5, with D possibly TRBD1 on 5 matching bases. CDR3 length: 16 amino acids. The germline V and J ends were trimmed by 8 bases and 0 bases, with 17 bases remaining between them. The germline CDR1 and CDR2 sequences are SGHTA and FQGNSA. The CDR3: CASSPLAGNSNQPQHF. CDR3 in DNA: TGTGCCAGCTCACCGTTGGCAGGGAATAGCAATCAGCCCCAGCATTTT.

V usage is TRBV2 and J usage is TRBJ1-2, with 7 bases matching TRBD1. CDR3 size: 13 residues. Trimming took 7 bases from V and 8 from J; bases not matched to a gene: 10. CDR1 is SNHLY, CDR2 FYNNEI, per germline. The CDR3: CASTLTGPLGYTF. The CDR3, as DNA: TGTGCCAGCACCCTGACAGGGCCTTTAGGCTACACCTTC.

The rearrangement uses TRBV12-3 or TRBV12-4 and TRBJ2-3; 8 bases fit TRBD2. The CDR3 has 16 amino acids. V shed 1 base, J shed 5 bases, and the junction held 8 bases outside the gene matches. The CDR3 sequence: CASSLVLAVYLDTQYF. CDR3 DNA sequence: TGTGCCAGCAGTTTAGTACTAGCGGTTTATTTAGATACGCAGTATTTT.

The chain has TRBV7-6 and TRBJ2-1; TRBD1 aligns across 11 bases. Germline CDR1 reads SGHVS; CDR2 reads FNYEAQ. The CDR3 extends over 14 amino acids. The V segment lost 5 bases and the J segment 9 bases; nucleotides outside the gene matches: 6. The CDR3 DNA reads TGTGCCAGCAGCGGGTGGACAGGGGGCGGTGAGCAGTTCTTC. It specifies CASSGWTGGGEQFF.